This T cell receptor beta chain was sequenced in a study of blood T cell repertoires in COVID-19. Overall study context: Spain, Italy and the United States supplied samples that represented acute and convalescent COVID-19.

Profiled with immunoSEQ multiplex PCR; TCRdb holds only in-frame clones, not every one. The profile shows tens of thousands of clones, just over 85% of them singletons. The TCR comes from a human donor in a cohort sampled during active COVID-19. Sequencing input: peripheral blood.

CDR3 sequence reads: CAWRSRTGSYGYTF. The CDR3 nucleotides read TGTGCCTGGAGAAGCCGGACAGGGAGCTATGGCTACACCTTC. The J gene is TRBJ1-2, the V gene TRBV30, with TRBD1 matching 8 bases. V shed 3 bases, J shed 4 bases, and the junction held 7 bases outside the gene matches. The CDR3 is made up of 14 amino acids. Germline V gives CDR1 GTSNPN, CDR2 SVGIG (reference sequence).